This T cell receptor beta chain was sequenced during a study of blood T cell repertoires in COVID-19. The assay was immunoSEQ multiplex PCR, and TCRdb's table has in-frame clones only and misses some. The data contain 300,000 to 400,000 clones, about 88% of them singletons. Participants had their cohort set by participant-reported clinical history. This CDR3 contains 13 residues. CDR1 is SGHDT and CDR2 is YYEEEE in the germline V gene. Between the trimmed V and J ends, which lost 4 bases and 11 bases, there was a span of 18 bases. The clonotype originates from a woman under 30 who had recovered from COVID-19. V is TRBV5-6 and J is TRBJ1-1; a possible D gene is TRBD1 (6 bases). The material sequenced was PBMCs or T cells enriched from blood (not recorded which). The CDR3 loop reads CASSPIGQYEAFF. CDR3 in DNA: TGTGCCAGCAGCCCAATAGGACAGTATGAGGCTTTCTTT.